This TCR beta chain originates from a study of OX40 agonist ivuxolimab in advanced cancers. Germline trimming cut 3 bases from V and 8 bases from J; bases unmatched to any gene: 10. Looked up from germline, CDR1 is SEHNR and CDR2 is FQNEAQ (reference sequence). The CDR3 length is 15 residues. Method: immunoSEQ multiplex PCR; TCRdb's copy keeps in-frame clones and lacks some. The table includes around 26,000 clones, about 76% detected once. The V gene is TRBV7-9, the J gene TRBJ2-1; 7 bases are shared with TRBD1. This TCR derives from an adult with an advanced solid tumor such as melanoma, head and neck, liver or kidney cancer. Sequencing was performed on CD4+ or CD8+ T cells sorted from blood, taken in a trial of the OX40 agonist ivuxolimab. The CDR3 DNA is TGTGCCAGCAGCTTCCAGGCAGGGGGTTGGGATGAGCAGTTCTTC. This translates into CASSFQAGGWDEQFF. The whole variable domain, remainder taken from reference TRBV7-9 and TRBJ2-1, is DTGVSQNPRHKITKRGQNVTFRCDPISEHNRLYWYRQTLGQGPEFLTYFQNEAQLEKSRLLSDRFSAERPKGSFSTLEIQRTEQGDSAMYLCASSFQAGGWDEQFFGPGTRLTVL.